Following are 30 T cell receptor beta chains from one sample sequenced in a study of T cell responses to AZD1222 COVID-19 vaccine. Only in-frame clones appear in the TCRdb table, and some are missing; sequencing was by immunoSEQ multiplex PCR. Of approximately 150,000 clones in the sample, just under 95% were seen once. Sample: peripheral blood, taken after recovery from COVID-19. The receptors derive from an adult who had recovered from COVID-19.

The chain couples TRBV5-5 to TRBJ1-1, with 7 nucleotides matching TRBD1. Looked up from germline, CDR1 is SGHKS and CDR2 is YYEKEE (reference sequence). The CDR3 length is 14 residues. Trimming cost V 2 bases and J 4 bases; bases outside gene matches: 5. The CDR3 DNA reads TGTGCCAGCAGCTTTAGACAGGGTAGCACTGAAGCTTTCTTT. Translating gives CASSFRQGSTEAFF.

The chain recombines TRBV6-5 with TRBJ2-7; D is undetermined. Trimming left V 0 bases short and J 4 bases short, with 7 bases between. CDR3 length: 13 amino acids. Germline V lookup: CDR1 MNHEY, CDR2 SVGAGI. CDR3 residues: CASSYSREYEQYF. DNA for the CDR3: TGTGCCAGCAGTTACTCAAGGGAATACGAGCAGTACTTC.

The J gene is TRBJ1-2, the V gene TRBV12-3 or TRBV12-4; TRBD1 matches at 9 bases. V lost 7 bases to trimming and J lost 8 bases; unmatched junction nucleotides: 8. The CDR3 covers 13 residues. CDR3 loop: CASTLDRGLGYTF. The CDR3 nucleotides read TGTGCCAGCACCCTTGACAGGGGGTTAGGCTACACCTTC.

The CDR3 loop is CASSDRDRGPGELFF. CDR3 bases: TGTGCCAGCAGTGATAGAGACAGGGGGCCCGGGGAGCTGTTTTTT. This sequence joins TRBV2 and TRBJ2-2; 10 positions agree with TRBD1. CDR3 length: 15 amino acids. Germline V gene data show CDR1 as SNHLY and CDR2 as FYNNEI. With V trimmed by 3 bases and J by 6 bases, 4 bases remained unmatched. Together with reference TRBV2 and TRBJ2-2, the CDR3 gives the full variable domain: EPEVTQTPSHQVTQMGQEVILRCVPISNHLYFYWYRQILGQKVEFLVSFYNNEISEKSEIFDDQFSVERPDGSNFTLKIRSTKLEDSAMYFCASSDRDRGPGELFFGEGSRLTVL.

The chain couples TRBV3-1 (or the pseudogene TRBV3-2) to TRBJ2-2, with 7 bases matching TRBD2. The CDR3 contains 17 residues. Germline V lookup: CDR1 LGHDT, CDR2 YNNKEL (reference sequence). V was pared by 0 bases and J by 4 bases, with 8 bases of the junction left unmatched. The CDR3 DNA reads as TGTGCCAGCAGCCAAGAAACGCGGGAGTCCTCCACCGGGGAGCTGTTTTTT. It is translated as CASSQETRESSTGELFF.

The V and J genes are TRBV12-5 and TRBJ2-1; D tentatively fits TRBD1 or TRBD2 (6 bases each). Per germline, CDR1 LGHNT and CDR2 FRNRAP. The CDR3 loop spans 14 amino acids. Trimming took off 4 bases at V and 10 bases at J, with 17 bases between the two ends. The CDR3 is CASGSGLKGGEQFF. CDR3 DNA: TGTGCTAGTGGTTCCGGCCTAAAAGGGGGGGAGCAGTTCTTC.

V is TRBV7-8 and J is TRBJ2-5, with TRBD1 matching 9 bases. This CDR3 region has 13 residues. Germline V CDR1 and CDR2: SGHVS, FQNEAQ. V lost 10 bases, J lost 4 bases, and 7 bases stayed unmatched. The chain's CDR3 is CATRDRVGETQYF. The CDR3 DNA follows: TGTGCCACCCGGGACAGGGTAGGAGAGACCCAGTACTTC. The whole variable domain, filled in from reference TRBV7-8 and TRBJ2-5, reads GAGVSQSPRYKVAKRGQDVALRCDPISGHVSLFWYQQALGQGPEFLTYFQNEAQLDKSGLPSDRFFAERPEGSVSTLKIQRTQQEDSAVYLCATRDRVGETQYFGPGTRLLVL.

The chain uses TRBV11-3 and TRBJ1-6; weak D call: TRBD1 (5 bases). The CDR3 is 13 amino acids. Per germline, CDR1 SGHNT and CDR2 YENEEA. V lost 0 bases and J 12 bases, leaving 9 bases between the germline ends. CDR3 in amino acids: CASSLDREGPLHF. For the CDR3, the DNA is TGTGCCAGCAGCTTAGACAGGGAAGGACCCCTCCACTTT.

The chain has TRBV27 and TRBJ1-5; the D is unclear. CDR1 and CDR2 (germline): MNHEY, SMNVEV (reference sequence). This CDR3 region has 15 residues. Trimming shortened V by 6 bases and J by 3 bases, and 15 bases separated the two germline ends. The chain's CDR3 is CASSPTRLTNQPQHF. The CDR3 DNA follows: TGTGCCAGCAGCCCCACACGGCTAACCAATCAGCCCCAGCATTTT.

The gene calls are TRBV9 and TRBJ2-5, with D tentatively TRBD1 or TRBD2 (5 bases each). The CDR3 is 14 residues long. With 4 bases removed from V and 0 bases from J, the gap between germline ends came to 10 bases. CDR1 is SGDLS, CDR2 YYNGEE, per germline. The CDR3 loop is CASSFGTYQETQYF. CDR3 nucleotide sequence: TGTGCCAGCAGCTTTGGGACCTACCAAGAGACCCAGTACTTC.

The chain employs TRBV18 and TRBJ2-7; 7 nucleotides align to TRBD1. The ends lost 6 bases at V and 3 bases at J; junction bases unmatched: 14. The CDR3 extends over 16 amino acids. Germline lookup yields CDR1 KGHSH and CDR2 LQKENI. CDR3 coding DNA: TGTGCCAGCTCTCTCGGGACAGTTACCTCCCTCTACGAGCAGTACTTC. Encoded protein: CASSLGTVTSLYEQYF.

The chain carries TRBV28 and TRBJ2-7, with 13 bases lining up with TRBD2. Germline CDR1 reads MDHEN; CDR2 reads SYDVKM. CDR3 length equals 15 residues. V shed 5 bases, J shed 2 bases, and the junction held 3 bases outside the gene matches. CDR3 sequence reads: CASSGTSGTAYEQYF. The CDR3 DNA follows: TGTGCCAGCAGTGGGACTAGCGGGACGGCCTACGAGCAGTACTTC.

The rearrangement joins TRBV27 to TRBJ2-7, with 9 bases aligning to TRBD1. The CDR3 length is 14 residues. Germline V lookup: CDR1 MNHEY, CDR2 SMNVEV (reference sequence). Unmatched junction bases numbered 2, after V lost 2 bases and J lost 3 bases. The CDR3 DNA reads TGTGCCAGCAGTTTACGGGACAGGGACTACGAGCAGTACTTC. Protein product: CASSLRDRDYEQYF.

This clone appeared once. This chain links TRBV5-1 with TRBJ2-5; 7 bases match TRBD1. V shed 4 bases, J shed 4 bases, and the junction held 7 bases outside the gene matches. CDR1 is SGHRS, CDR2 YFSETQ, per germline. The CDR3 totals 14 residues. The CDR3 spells CASSPSGQLETQYF. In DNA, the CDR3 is TGCGCCAGCAGCCCATCGGGACAGCTAGAGACCCAGTACTTC.

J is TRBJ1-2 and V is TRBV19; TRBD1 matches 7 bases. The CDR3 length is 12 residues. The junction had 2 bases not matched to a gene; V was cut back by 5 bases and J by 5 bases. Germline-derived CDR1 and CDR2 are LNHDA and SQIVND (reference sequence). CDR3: CASSLQGYGYTF. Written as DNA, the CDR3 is TGTGCCAGTAGTCTACAGGGGTATGGCTACACCTTC.

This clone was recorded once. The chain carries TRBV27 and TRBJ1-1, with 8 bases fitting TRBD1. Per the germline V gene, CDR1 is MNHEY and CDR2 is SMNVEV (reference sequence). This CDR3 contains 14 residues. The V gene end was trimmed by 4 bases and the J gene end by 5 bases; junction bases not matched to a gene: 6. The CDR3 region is CASSSQGAGTEAFF. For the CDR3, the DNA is TGTGCCAGCAGTTCCCAGGGGGCCGGGACTGAAGCTTTCTTT.

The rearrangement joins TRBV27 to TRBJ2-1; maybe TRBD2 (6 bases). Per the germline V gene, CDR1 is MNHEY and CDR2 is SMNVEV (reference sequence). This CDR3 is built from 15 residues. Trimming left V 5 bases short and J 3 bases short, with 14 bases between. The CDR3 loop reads CASSPGGSGYNEQFF. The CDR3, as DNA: TGTGCCAGCAGTCCCGGGGGTAGCGGCTACAATGAGCAGTTCTTC.

The CDR3 loop is CASSQVGLAGQQFF. The DNA for the CDR3 is TGTGCCAGCAGCCAAGTTGGGCTAGCGGGCCAGCAGTTCTTC. The genes are TRBV14 and TRBJ2-1; 8 nucleotides agree with TRBD2. The CDR3 runs 14 residues. V dropped 1 base and J dropped 11; count of bases not matched to a gene: 7. CDR1 and CDR2 from the germline V gene are SGHDN and FVKESK.

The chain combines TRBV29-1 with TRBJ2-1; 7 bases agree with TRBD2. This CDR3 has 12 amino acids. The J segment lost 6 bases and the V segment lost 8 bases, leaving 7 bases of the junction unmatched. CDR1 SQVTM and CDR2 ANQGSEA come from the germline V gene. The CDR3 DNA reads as TGCAGCCTTCGGGAGGTTAGCAATGAGCAGTTCTTC. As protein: CSLREVSNEQFF.

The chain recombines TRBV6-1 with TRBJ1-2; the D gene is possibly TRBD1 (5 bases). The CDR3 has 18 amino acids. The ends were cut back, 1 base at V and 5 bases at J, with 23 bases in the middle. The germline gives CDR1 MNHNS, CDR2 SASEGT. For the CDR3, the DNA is TGTGCCAGCAGTGAAGTTGTCCGGGGACGGGTGGGAGAGTATGGCTACACCTTC. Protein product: CASSEVVRGRVGEYGYTF.

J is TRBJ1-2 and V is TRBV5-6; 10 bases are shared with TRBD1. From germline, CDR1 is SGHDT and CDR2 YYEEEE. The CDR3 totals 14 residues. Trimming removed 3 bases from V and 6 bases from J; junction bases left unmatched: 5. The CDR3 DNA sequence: TGTGCCAGCAGCTCCTTGGGGACAGGGGATGGCTACACCTTC. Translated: CASSSLGTGDGYTF.

CDR3 sequence: CASSLGALPDNEQFF. The CDR3 DNA sequence: TGCGCCAGCAGCTTGGGGGCCCTCCCAGACAATGAGCAGTTCTTC. The J gene is TRBJ2-1, the V gene TRBV5-1; D is unclear. CDR3 length equals 15 residues. V was cut by 0 bases and J by 5 bases, with 12 bases left in between. Per germline, CDR1 SGHRS and CDR2 YFSETQ. Complete variable domain (other parts from reference TRBV5-1 and TRBJ2-1): KAGVTQTPRYLIKTRGQQVTLSCSPISGHRSVSWYQQTPGQGLQFLFEYFSETQRNKGNFPGRFSGRQFSNSRSEMNVSTLELGDSALYLCASSLGALPDNEQFFGPGTRLTVL.

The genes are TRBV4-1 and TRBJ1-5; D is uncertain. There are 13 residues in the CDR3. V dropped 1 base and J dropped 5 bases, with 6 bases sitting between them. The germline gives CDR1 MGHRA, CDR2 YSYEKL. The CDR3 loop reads CASSQVAHQPQHF. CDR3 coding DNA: TGCGCCAGCAGCCAAGTCGCTCATCAGCCCCAGCATTTT.

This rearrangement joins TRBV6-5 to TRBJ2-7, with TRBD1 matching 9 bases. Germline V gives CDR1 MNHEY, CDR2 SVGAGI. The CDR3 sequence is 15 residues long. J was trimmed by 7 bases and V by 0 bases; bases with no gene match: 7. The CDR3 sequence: CASSYSTQGAGEQYF. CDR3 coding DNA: TGTGCCAGCAGTTACTCGACACAGGGGGCTGGAGAGCAGTACTTC.

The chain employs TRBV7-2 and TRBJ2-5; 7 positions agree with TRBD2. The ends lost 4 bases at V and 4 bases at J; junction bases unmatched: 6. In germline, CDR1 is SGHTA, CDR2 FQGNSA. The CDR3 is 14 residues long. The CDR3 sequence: CASSSGSGAETQYF. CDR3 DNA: TGTGCCAGCAGCTCTGGAAGCGGGGCAGAGACCCAGTACTTC.

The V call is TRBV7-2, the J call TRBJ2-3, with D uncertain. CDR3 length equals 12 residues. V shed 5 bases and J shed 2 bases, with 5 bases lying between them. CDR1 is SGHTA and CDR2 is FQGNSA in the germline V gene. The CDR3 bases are TGTGCCAGCAGCGGATACACAGATACGCAGTATTTT. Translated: CASSGYTDTQYF.

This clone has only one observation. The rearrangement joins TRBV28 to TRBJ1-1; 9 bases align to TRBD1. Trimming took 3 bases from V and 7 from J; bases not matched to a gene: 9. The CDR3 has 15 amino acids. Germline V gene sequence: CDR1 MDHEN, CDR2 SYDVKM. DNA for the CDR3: TGTGCCAGCAGTTTTTGGGACAGGGAAACGAGTGAAGCTTTCTTT. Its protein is CASSFWDRETSEAFF.

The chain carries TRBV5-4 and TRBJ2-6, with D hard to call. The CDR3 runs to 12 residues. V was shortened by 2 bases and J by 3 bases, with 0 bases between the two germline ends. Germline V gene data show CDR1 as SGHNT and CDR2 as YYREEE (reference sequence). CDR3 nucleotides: TGTGCCAGCAGCTTTGGGGCCAACGTCCTGACTTTC. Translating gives CASSFGANVLTF.

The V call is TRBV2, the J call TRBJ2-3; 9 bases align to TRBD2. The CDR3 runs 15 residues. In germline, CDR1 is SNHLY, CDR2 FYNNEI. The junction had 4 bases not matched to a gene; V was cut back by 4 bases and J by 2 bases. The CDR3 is CASSGLAGVTDTQYF. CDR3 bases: TGTGCCAGCAGTGGATTAGCGGGAGTCACAGATACGCAGTATTTT.

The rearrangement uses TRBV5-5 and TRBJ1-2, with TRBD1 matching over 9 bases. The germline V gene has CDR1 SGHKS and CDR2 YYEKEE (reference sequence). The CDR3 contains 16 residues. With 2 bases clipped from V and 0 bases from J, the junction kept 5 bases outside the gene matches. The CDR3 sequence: CASSFGQGTTNYGYTF. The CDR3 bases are TGTGCCAGCAGCTTCGGACAGGGGACCACTAACTATGGCTACACCTTC.